The sequence of this T cell receptor beta chain was determined in a study of tumour-infiltrating T cells in Burkitt lymphoma. The overall study: Overall and progression-free survival were predicted by productive clonality.

TCRdb keeps only in-frame clones here, not all; method: immunoSEQ multiplex PCR. The sample has approximately 15,000 clones; 30% are singletons. The length of the CDR3 is 15 residues. Germline-derived CDR1 and CDR2 are LNHNV and YYDKDF (reference sequence). V gave up 0 bases and J gave up 8 bases, with 13 bases separating them. This clonotype was sampled from a human donor with diffuse large B-cell lymphoma. The V call is TRBV15, the J call TRBJ1-4, with D unresolved. The material sequenced was tumor tissue. CDR3 sequence reads: CATSRDRQSGEKLFF. As DNA, the CDR3 is TGTGCCACCAGCAGAGATCGGCAATCTGGCGAAAAACTGTTTTTT.